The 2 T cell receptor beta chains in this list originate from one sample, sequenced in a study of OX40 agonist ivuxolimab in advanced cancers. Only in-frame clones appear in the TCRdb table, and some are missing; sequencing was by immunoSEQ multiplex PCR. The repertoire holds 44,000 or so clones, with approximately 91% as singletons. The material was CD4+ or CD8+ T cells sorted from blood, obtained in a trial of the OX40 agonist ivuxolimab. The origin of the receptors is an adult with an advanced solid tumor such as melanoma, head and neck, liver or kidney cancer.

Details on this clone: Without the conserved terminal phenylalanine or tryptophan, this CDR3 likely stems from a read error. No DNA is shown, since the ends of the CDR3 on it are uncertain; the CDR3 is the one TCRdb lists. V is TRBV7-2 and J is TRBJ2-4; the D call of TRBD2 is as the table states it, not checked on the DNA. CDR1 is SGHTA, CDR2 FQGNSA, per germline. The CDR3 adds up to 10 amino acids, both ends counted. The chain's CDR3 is CASSNRGRLV.

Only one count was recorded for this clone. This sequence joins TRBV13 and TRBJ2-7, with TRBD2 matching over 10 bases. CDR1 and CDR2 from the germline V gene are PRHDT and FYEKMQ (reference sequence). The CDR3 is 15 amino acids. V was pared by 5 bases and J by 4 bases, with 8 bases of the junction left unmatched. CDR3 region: CASSIGLAVPYEQYF. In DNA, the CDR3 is TGTGCCAGCAGCATCGGACTAGCGGTCCCGTACGAGCAGTACTTC.